The sequence of this T cell receptor beta chain was determined in a study of blood T cell repertoires in COVID-19. Overall study context: Spain, Italy and the United States supplied samples that represented acute and convalescent COVID-19. The analysed material was cDNA or gDNA that came from T cells, B-cell-depleted T cells, or PBMCs.

V lost 6 bases, J lost 8 bases, and 10 bases stayed unmatched. CDR3 length: 16 amino acids. CDR1 and CDR2 from the germline V gene are SGHVS and FNYEAQ. In the original analysis: Amplification from reference gene primers served as the basis for estimated nucleated cell counts. Profiling relied on immunoSEQ multiplex PCR, and the TCRdb table lists in-frame clones only, not all of them. Clonal size and the V and J genes are those of that table, whereas D and trimming came from the DNA. The table lists approximately 100,000 clones, nearly 90% of them singletons, with approximately 5.2% in the top ten. The chain carries TRBV7-6 and TRBJ2-1; 13 bases agree with TRBD2. Sequencing was carried out using peripheral blood. The origin of this receptor is an elderly woman with active COVID-19. The CDR3 spells CASSRTSGRARDEQFF. In DNA form, the CDR3 reads TGTGCCAGCAGTCGTACTAGCGGGAGGGCCCGGGATGAGCAGTTCTTC.